This is a list of T cell receptor beta chains from one sample in a study of CD8 T cells in Susac syndrome. TCRdb re-called the immunoSEQ multiplex PCR reads through MiXCR, storing one row per CDR3 protein. The sample lists 140,000 to 150,000 distinct CDR3 sequences; roughly 94% were seen once. The material sequenced was CD4+ T cells from PBMCs. Receptor source: a human donor in good health. The CDR3 runs from the conserved cysteine through the conserved F or W. Some rows have no size entry. The others give once, few or many, or a class for an expanded clone.

V	size	J	CDR3
TRBV5-6	-	TRBJ1-1	CASSSWSRTEAFF
TRBV7-8	-	TRBJ2-1	CASSLSIPDRGRAGYNEQFF
TRBV5-1	once	TRBJ1-1	CASSFPTGRVTEAFF
TRBV24-1	-	TRBJ2-1	CATSDASSYNEQFF
TRBV4-1	-	TRBJ1-4	CASSQVGGLGEKLFF
TRBV5-4	-	TRBJ2-5	CASSSMRLKETQYF
TRBV3-1	-	TRBJ2-7	CASSQETGAFYEQYF
TRBV20-1	-	TRBJ2-6	CSAKISGANVLTF
TRBV7-9	-	TRBJ2-7	CASTYTGSYEQYF
TRBV7-9	once	TRBJ1-3	CASSFGVNGNTIYF
TRBV3-1	-	TRBJ1-1	CASSQAASGPMNTEAFF
TRBV5-1	-	TRBJ1-2	CASRTEANYGYTF
TRBV3-1	-	TRBJ2-7	CASSQADSYEQYF
TRBV10-3	few	TRBJ2-5	CAISGQGGETQYF
TRBV9	-	TRBJ1-2	CASSVRQQTYGYTF
TRBV7-9	-	TRBJ2-3	CASTLGGPGGTDTQYF
TRBV20-1	-	TRBJ2-7	CSARKRYAYEQYF
TRBV5-1	-	TRBJ2-7	CASSGTGLFSYEQYF
TRBV18	-	TRBJ1-2	CASSGSAGNYGYTF
TRBV23-1	-	TRBJ2-7	CASSPISFMMDRKFYEQYF
TRBV5-1	-	TRBJ2-3	CASSFRENPTDTQYF
TRBV19	once	TRBJ2-3	CASSIAGTGVQDTQYF
TRBV5-4	-	TRBJ2-7	CASSLVGVDEQYF
TRBV7-8	-	TRBJ1-1	CASSSGRANTEAFF
TRBV29-1	once	TRBJ1-2	CSVGQQGARGYTF
TRBV28	-	TRBJ2-7	CASSEDRGGMYEQYF
TRBV30	-	TRBJ2-4	CAWSVGRGPEKAKNIQYF
TRBV30	-	TRBJ1-1	CAWDTEVTEAFF
TRBV19	-	TRBJ2-5	CASSGGTRASETQYF
TRBV19	once	TRBJ2-6	CASSILGTGGSGANVLTF
TRBV3-1	-	TRBJ2-3	CASSQAGSYTDTQYF
TRBV20-1	-	TRBJ1-1	CSASDGDVFF
TRBV29-1	-	TRBJ2-2	CSVPTGGGFTGELFF
TRBV10-3	-	TRBJ2-7	CATSYGGDEQYF
TRBV30	-	TRBJ1-2	CAWSVPPTGPLLYGYTF
TRBV20-1	-	TRBJ2-1	CSARDSGRDNEQFF
TRBV4-1	-	TRBJ2-7	CASSQDHLQGSAYTYEQYF
TRBV25-1	-	TRBJ2-1	CASSPAGGSYNEQFF
TRBV3-1	-	TRBJ1-2	CASSQRSSNYGYTF
TRBV18	-	TRBJ2-5	CASSPRTSVETQYF
TRBV5-1	-	TRBJ2-1	CASSQGTSGSTSDEQFF
TRBV25-1	once	TRBJ2-4	CASSTGQGEDIQYF
TRBV6-2/TRBV6-3	few	TRBJ2-1	CASSDRVVFF
TRBV29-1	-	TRBJ1-1	CSVRQSNTEAFF
TRBV2	-	TRBJ1-1	CASSEGGAKNTEAFF
TRBV6-5	-	TRBJ1-2	CASTLGAGNYGYTF
TRBV2	-	TRBJ2-5	CASSEEGETQYF
TRBV3-1	-	TRBJ1-1	CASSPSPGQGVNTEAFF
TRBV20-1	once	TRBJ2-7	CSARDVTRGYEQYF
TRBV5-1	-	TRBJ2-7	CASSLESGSDEQYF
TRBV19	-	TRBJ2-7	CASSILASSYEQYF
TRBV9	-	TRBJ2-2	CASSSPRANTGELFF
TRBV2	-	TRBJ2-5	CASSELQEFEETQYF
TRBV2	-	TRBJ2-7	CASSEFGTGGYEQYF
TRBV12-3/TRBV12-4	once	TRBJ1-2	CASSPTGSLYGYTF
TRBV6-1	-	TRBJ2-2	CASRRLAGGGELFF